This T cell receptor (beta chain) derives from a study of T cell repertoires in cytomegalovirus infection. Concerning this clonotype: The antigen remains unidentified.

TCRdb passed the reads through MiXCR, listing each CDR3 protein once. Of roughly 110,000 distinct CDR3 sequences in the sample, around 10% were seen once. Germline values: CDR1 MNHEY, CDR2 SVGEGT. V lost 3 bases, J lost 2 bases, and 12 bases stayed unmatched. The CDR3 runs to 17 residues. The clonotype originates from a human donor in good health (CMV status not recorded). Some clones in this sample may be carry-over from other donors' samples. Sequencing was carried out using PBMCs, sequenced either directly or after in vitro stimulation (not recorded which). This chain links TRBV6-2 or TRBV6-3 with TRBJ2-7, with 8 bases lining up with TRBD2. The CDR3 sequence is CASSYQSAGGHPYEQYV. DNA of the CDR3: TGTGCCAGCAGTTATCAGTCGGCGGGGGGACACCCCTACGAGCAGTACGTC.